The source of this T cell receptor (beta chain) is a study of T-cell reconstitution after alpha-beta-depleted transplantation in children. Notes on the study in general: Day-60 TCRbeta diversity that was high in some patients was derived from surviving recipient T cells and thymic progenitors. About two months after transplant, alpha-beta T cells reportedly came from several hundred expanded graft clones. Hyperexpanded clones declined; after one year, newly produced T cells mostly supplied diversity.

This clonotype was observed a single time. Its antigen is not known. Possible read error: a much larger clone is one base away. Trimming shortened V by 8 bases and J by 0 bases, and 10 bases separated the two germline ends. CDR1 is MNHEY and CDR2 is SVGEGT in the germline V gene. The CDR3 is 13 residues long. Unique molecular identifiers featured in how the TCRbeta library was prepared. TCRdb fed the PCR reads into MiXCR, producing one record per CDR3 protein. The sample lists around 30,000 distinct CDR3 sequences, roughly 6.7% seen once, with 25% to 30% in the top ten. This chain connects TRBV6-2 or TRBV6-3 to TRBJ2-5; D is unresolved. Sequenced here: peripheral blood, sampled 60 days after TCRalphabeta/CD19-depleted stem cell transplant. This TCR was sampled from a child under two years old who had a stem cell transplant for acute myeloid leukemia, so the T cells may come from the graft donor. The CDR3 nucleotides read TGTGCCAGCGGTACCCCGTACCAAGAGACCCAGTACTTC. It codes for CASGTPYQETQYF.